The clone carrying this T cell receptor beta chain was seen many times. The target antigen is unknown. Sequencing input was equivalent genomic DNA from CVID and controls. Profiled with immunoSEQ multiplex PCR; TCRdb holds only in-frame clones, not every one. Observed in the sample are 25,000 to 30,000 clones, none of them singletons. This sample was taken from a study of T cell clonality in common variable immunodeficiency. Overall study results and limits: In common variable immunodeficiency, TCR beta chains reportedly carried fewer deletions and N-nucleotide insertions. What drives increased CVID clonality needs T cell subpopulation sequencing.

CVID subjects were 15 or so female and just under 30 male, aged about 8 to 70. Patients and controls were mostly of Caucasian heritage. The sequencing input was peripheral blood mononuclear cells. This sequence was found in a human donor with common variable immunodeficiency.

The covered CDR3 bases are TGCAGTGCTACCATCGCCGGACAGGGACGGACTAATGAAAAA. It is translated as CSATIAGQGRTNEK. The complete CDR3 protein is CSATIAGQGRTNEKLFF. The chain uses TRBV20-1 and TRBJ1-4, with TRBD1 matching 8 bases. The read is 3 residues too short to cover the CDR3 end, so that end is filled in from the germline J gene. V was pared by 4 bases and J by 2 bases, with 12 bases of the junction left unmatched. CDR1 is DFQATT, CDR2 SNEGSKA, per germline (reference sequence). The CDR3 covers 17 residues.